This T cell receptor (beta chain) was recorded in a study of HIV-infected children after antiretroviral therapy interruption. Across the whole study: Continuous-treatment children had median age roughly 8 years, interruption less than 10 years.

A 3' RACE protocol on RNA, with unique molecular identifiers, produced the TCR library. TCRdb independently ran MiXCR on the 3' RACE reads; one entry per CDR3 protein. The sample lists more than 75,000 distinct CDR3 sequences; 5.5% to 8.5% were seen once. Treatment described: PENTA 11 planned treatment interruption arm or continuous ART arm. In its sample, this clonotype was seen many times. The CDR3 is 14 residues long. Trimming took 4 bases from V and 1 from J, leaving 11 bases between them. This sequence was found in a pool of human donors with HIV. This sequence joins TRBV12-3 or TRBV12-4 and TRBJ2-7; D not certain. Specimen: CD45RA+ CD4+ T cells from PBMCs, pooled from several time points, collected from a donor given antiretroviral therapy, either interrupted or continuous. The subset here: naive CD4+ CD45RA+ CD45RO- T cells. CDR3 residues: CASSYYGRSYEQYF. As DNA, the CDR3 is TGTGCCAGCAGTTATTACGGTCGGTCCTACGAGCAGTACTTC.